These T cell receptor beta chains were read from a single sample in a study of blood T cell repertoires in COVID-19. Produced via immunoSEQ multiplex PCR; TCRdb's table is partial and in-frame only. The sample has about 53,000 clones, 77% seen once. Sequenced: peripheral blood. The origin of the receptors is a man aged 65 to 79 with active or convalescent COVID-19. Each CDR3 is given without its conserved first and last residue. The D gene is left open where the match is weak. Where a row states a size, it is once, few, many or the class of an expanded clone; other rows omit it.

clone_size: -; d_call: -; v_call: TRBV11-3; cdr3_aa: ASSPNGGIEQY
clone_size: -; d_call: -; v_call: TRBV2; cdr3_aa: ASSETLGGEKLF
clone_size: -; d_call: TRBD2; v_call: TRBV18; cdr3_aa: ASSPLAGHTDTQY
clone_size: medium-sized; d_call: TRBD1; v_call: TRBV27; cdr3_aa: ASKPGQGQHEQY
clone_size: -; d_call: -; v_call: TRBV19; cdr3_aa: ASSVADSATNEKLF
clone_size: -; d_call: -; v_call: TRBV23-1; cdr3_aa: ASSQSGTGDSNQPQH
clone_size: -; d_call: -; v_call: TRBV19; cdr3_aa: ASSWGRYNEQF
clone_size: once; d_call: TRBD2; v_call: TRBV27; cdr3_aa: ASSFTGLYEQY
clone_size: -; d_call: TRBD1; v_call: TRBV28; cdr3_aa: ASSPPGDRNTEAF
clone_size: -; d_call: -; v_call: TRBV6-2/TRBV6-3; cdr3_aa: ASSHDNLFYSNQPQH
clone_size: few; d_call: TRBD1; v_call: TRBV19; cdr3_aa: ASSVTGANTEAF
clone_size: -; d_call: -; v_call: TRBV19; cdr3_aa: ASSSRRGGSSYNEQF
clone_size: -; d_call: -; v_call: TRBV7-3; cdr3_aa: ASSAQISTDTQY
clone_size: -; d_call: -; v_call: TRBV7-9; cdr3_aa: ASSLETTQY
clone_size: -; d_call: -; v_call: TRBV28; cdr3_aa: ASRRDVAIYEQY
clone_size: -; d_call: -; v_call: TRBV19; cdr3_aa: ASSTQAWTEAF
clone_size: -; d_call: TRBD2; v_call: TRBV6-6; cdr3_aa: ASSYSGLAGVEQY
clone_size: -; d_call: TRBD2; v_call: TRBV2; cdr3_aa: ASSGGTSGRAYEQY
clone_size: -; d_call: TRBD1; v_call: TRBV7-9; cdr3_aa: ASRLGTAGSSTDTQY
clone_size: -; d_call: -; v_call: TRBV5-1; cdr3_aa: ASSLTGPTDTQY
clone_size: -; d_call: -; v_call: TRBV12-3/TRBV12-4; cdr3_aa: ASSPRGTYGYT
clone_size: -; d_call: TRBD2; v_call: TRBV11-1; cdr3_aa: ASSSGLAGGYEQY
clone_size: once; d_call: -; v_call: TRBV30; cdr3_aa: AWSGRDTQY
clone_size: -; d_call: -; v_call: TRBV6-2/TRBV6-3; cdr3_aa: ASSASGYTPLH
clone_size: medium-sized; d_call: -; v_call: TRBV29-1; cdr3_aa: SVESGRGGQY
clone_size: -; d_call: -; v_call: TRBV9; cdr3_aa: ASSVGGGYQETQY
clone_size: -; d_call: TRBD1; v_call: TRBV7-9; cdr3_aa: ASSQGRGTNEKLF
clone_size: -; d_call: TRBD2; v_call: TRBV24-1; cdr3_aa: ATSDISGTSGGVYNEQF
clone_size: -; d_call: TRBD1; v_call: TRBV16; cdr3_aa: ASSPRQGANTGELF
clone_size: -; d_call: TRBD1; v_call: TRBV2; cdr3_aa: ASSVYGQGSPLH
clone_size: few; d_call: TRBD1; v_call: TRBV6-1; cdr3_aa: ASSENRGIGELF
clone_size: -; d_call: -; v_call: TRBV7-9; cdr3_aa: ASSLVGGWVQETQY
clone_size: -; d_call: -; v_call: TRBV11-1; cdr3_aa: ASSWGGASGNTIY
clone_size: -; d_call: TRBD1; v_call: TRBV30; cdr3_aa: AWGTGGYKAGNTIY
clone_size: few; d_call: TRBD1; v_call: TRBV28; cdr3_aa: ASSFQGAGNTIY
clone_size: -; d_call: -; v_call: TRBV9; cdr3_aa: ASSTGGAELYEQY
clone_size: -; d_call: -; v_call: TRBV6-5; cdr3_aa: ASSYALGDRSYGYT
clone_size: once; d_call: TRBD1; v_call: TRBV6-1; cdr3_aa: ASSGRQGTGGQPQH
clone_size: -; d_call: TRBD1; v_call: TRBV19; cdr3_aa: ASTQGTGEYTEAF
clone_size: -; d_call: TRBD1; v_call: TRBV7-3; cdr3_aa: ASSLTGSSTIY
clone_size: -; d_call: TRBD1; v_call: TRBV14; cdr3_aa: ASSQDWTGDGYT
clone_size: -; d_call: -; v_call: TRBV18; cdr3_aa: ASSPETNLPDGYT
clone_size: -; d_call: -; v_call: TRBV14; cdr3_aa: ASSLGAIWHYGYT
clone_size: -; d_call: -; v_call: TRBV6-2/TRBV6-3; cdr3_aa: ASSYVPGGSTDTQY
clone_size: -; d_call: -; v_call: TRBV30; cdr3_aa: AWSIVGGGEAF